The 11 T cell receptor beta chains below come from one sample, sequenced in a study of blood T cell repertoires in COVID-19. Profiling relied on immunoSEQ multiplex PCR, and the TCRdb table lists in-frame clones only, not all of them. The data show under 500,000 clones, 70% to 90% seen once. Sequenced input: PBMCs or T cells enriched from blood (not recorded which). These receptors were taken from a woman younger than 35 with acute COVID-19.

CDR3 in amino acids: CASSLTTTDTQYF. CDR3 DNA: TGCGCCAGCAGCCTTACTACTACAGATACGCAGTATTTT. The chain couples TRBV5-1 to TRBJ2-3; D remains ambiguous. CDR3 size: 13 residues. The ends were cut back, 4 bases at V and 3 bases at J, with 9 bases in the middle. Germline V gene sequence: CDR1 SGHRS, CDR2 YFSETQ. The full variable domain, rest sourced from reference TRBV5-1 and TRBJ2-3, is KAGVTQTPRYLIKTRGQQVTLSCSPISGHRSVSWYQQTPGQGLQFLFEYFSETQRNKGNFPGRFSGRQFSNSRSEMNVSTLELGDSALYLCASSLTTTDTQYFGPGTRLTVL.

As DNA, the CDR3 is TGTGCCAGTAGCACGGGGACAGGGGCGTACCTTTATGGCTACACCTTC. This gives the protein CASSTGTGAYLYGYTF. The chain couples TRBV19 to TRBJ1-2; 10 nucleotides line up with TRBD1. Trimming cost V 6 bases and J 5 bases; bases outside gene matches: 12. The CDR3 extends over 16 amino acids. The germline V gene has CDR1 LNHDA and CDR2 SQIVND (reference sequence).

This CDR3 reads CASSPPTGHYGYTF. Written as DNA, the CDR3 is TGTGCCAGCTCACCACCGACAGGGCACTATGGCTACACCTTC. The chain combines TRBV18 with TRBJ1-2; 7 nucleotides align to TRBD1. Germline V lookup: CDR1 KGHSH, CDR2 LQKENI. The CDR3 length is 14 residues. V shed 0 bases, J shed 3 bases, and the junction held 1 base outside the gene matches.

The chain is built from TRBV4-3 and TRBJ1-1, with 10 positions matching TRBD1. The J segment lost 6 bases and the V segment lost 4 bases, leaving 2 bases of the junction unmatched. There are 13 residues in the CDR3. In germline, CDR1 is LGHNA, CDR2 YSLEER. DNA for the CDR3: TGCGCCAGCAGCCCCGGACAGGGGGCTGAAGCTTTCTTT. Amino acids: CASSPGQGAEAFF.

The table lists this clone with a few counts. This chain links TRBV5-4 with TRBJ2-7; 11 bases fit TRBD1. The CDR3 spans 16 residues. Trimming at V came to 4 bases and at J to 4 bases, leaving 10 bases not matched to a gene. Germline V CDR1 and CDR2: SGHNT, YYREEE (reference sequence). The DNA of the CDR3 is TGTGCCAGCAGCCCCCGGACAGGGGGCCAGAGATACGAGCAGTACTTC. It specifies CASSPRTGGQRYEQYF.

The CDR3, as DNA: TGTGCCAGCAATTCGCGGCGGGATACAGATACGCAGTATTTT. Translation gives CASNSRRDTDTQYF. This chain joins TRBV2 and TRBJ2-3, with D perhaps matching TRBD2 (6 bases). This CDR3 has 14 residues. Looked up from germline, CDR1 is SNHLY and CDR2 is FYNNEI. V lost 7 bases and J lost 3, with 14 bases in between.

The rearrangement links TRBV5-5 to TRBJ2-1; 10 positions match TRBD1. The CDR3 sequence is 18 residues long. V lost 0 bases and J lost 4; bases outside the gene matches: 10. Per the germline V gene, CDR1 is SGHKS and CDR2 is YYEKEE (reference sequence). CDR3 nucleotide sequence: TGTGCCAGCAGCTTGGTTATGGTGACAGGGGGCGCATACAATGAGCAGTTCTTC. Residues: CASSLVMVTGGAYNEQFF. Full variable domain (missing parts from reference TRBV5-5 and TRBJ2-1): DAGVTQSPTHLIKTRGQQVTLRCSPISGHKSVSWYQQVLGQGPQFIFQYYEKEERGRGNFPDRFSARQFPNYSSELNVNALLLGDSALYLCASSLVMVTGGAYNEQFFGPGTRLTVL.

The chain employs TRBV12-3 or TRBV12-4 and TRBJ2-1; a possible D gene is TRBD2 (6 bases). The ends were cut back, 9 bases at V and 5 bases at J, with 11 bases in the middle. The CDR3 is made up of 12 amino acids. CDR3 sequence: CASRERHNEQFF. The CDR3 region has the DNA TGTGCCAGTCGGGAGCGGCACAATGAGCAGTTCTTC.

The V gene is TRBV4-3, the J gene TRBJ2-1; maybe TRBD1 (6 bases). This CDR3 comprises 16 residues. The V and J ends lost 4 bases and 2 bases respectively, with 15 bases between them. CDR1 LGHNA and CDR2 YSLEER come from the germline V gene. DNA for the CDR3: TGCGCCAGCAGCCCCGACTGGGACATCACCTACAATGAGCAGTTCTTC. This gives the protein CASSPDWDITYNEQFF.

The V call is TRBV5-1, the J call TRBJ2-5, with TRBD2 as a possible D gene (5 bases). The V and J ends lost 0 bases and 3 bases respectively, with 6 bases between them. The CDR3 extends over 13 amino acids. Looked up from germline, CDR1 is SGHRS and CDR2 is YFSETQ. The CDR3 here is CASSLGGKETQYF. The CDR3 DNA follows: TGCGCCAGCAGCTTGGGAGGGAAAGAGACCCAGTACTTC.

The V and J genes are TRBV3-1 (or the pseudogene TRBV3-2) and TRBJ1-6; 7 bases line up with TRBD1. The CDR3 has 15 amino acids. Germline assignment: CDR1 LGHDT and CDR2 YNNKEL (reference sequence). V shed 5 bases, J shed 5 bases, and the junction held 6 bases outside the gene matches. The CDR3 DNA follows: TGTGCCAGCAGCACGCGACAGGGAAATAATTCACCCCTCCACTTT. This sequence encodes CASSTRQGNNSPLHF.